This TCR beta chain was documented in a study of graft-versus-host responses after intestinal transplantation. Study observations and caveats: Early post-transplant HvG declines tracked with peak circulating GvH clone levels.

This CDR3 contains 12 residues. The V end lost 6 bases, the J end lost 4 bases, and 12 bases lay between the germline ends. Per the germline V gene, CDR1 is GTSNPN and CDR2 is SVGIG (reference sequence). As regards this clone: What it binds is not known.

TCRdb keeps only in-frame clones here, not all; method: immunoSEQ multiplex PCR. The table has fewer than 90,000 clones, about 94% seen once; the top ten hold about 0.2%. Source: unstimulated CD4+ T cells sorted from spleen or lymph node cells, taken before transplant. The clonotype comes from a human donor who was the organ donor for an intestinal transplant. The chain couples TRBV30 to TRBJ1-2; D gene unclear. The CDR3 coding sequence is TGTGCCTGCCCTAGGATAATCTATGGCTACACCTTC. It translates to CACPRIIYGYTF.